Each of the 21 T cell receptor beta chains below was sequenced from the same sample in a study of PD-L1 blockade in urothelial cancer. The time point here: pretreatment peripheral blood. Libraries were prepared by immunoSEQ multiplex PCR; TCRdb keeps only in-frame clonotypes and omits some of them. The profile covers over 75,000 clones, with under 90% appearing a single time and around 14% taken by the ten largest. The sequencing used PBMCs, collected around atezolizumab (anti-PD-L1) treatment. The receptor set was obtained from a man aged 60-69 years with urothelial cancer.

The V and J genes are TRBV27 and TRBJ2-1; D is unclear. The CDR3 runs to 15 residues. Germline V CDR1 and CDR2: MNHEY, SMNVEV (reference sequence). Trimming took 2 bases from V and 2 from J, leaving 10 bases between them. CDR3: CASSLGLSAYNEQFF. CDR3 nucleotides: TGTGCCAGCAGTTTAGGCCTGTCTGCCTACAATGAGCAGTTCTTC.

This chain joins TRBV2 and TRBJ2-4; TRBD1 might be the D (6 bases). V lost 7 bases and J lost 0, with 22 bases in between. CDR1 is SNHLY, CDR2 FYNNEI, per germline. The CDR3 contains 18 residues. The CDR3 DNA reads as TGTGCCAGCAAGCTTTCAGGGGAATCTACCCCAGCCAAAAACATTCAGTACTTC. Encoded protein: CASKLSGESTPAKNIQYF.

V gene TRBV18 combines with J gene TRBJ2-1; weak D call: TRBD1 (6 bases). The CDR3 length is 14 residues. In germline, CDR1 is KGHSH, CDR2 LQKENI. Trimming left V 1 base short and J 7 bases short, with 11 bases between. The CDR3 reads CASSPLRTVNEQFF. In nucleotides, the CDR3 is TGTGCCAGCTCACCACTAAGGACAGTTAATGAGCAGTTCTTC.

The rearrangement uses TRBV5-6 and TRBJ2-1; no firm D call. V lost 2 bases and J lost 2, with 17 bases in between. The CDR3 contains 17 residues. Germline V gene data show CDR1 as SGHDT and CDR2 as YYEEEE. CDR3 protein: CASSFLGRSQAYNEQFF. As DNA, the CDR3 is TGTGCCAGCAGCTTTTTAGGTCGCTCGCAGGCCTACAATGAGCAGTTCTTC.

This clone has a single count. The rearrangement joins TRBV5-1 to TRBJ2-3, with D tentatively TRBD2 (6 bases). The CDR3 runs to 12 residues. The V gene lost 3 bases and the J gene lost 4 bases, with 6 bases spanning the gap. Germline CDR1 SGHRS, CDR2 YFSETQ. The CDR3 coding sequence is TGCGCCAGCAGCTGGGGGGCAGATACGCAGTATTTT. It specifies CASSWGADTQYF. Complete variable domain (other parts from reference TRBV5-1 and TRBJ2-3): KAGVTQTPRYLIKTRGQQVTLSCSPISGHRSVSWYQQTPGQGLQFLFEYFSETQRNKGNFPGRFSGRQFSNSRSEMNVSTLELGDSALYLCASSWGADTQYFGPGTRLTVL.

The chain uses TRBV19 and TRBJ2-3; TRBD2 agrees at 7 bases. The V and J ends lost 7 bases and 0 bases, in that order; junction bases with no gene match: 4. Per germline, CDR1 LNHDA and CDR2 SQIVND (reference sequence). CDR3 length: 14 amino acids. The CDR3 protein is CASTSGTSTDTQYF. As DNA, the CDR3 is TGTGCCAGTACTAGCGGAACCAGCACAGATACGCAGTATTTT. The full variable domain, rest sourced from reference TRBV19 and TRBJ2-3, is DGGITQSPKYLFRKEGQNVTLSCEQNLNHDAMYWYRQDPGQGLRLIYYSQIVNDFQKGDIAEGYSVSREKKESFPLTVTSAQKNPTAFYLCASTSGTSTDTQYFGPGTRLTVL.

In regard to this clone: One end of the junction fails to match germline, which may point to a read error. The chain combines TRBV15 with TRBJ2-1, with D maybe TRBD2 (6 bases). CDR1 is LNHNV, CDR2 YYDKDF, per germline (reference sequence). The CDR3 covers 14 residues. CDR3 sequence reads: CATSRDLDYHEQFF. As DNA, the CDR3 is TGTGCCACCAGCAGAGATTTGGACTACCATGAGCAGTTCTTC.

The rearrangement uses TRBV4-2 and TRBJ2-3; D perhaps matches TRBD1 (6 bases). Germline assignment: CDR1 LGHNA and CDR2 YNFKEQ. V was shortened by 1 base and J by 4 bases, with 9 bases between the two germline ends. This CDR3 spans 14 amino acids. For the CDR3, the DNA is TGTGCCAGCAGCCAAGGACAGGAGGCAGATACGCAGTATTTT. Translated: CASSQGQEADTQYF.

The count of this clone is one. The chain carries TRBV7-6 and TRBJ1-1; D is perhaps TRBD1 (5 bases). The V and J ends lost 0 bases and 3 bases respectively, with 11 bases between them. CDR3 length equals 15 residues. CDR1 SGHVS and CDR2 FNYEAQ come from the germline V gene. CDR3 nucleotides: TGTGCCAGCAGCTTAGCAGGGGAAGGGTACACTGAAGCTTTCTTT. It is translated as CASSLAGEGYTEAFF. Based on the CDR3 plus reference TRBV7-6 and TRBJ1-1, the full variable domain is GAGVSQSPRYKVTKRGQDVALRCDPISGHVSLYWYRQALGQGPEFLTYFNYEAQQDKSGLPNDRFSAERPEGSISTLTIQRTEQRDSAMYRCASSLAGEGYTEAFFGQGTRLTVV.

The CDR3 sequence: CSASFNEQFF. Written as DNA, the CDR3 is TGCAGTGCTAGCTTTAATGAGCAGTTCTTC. The chain carries TRBV20-1 and TRBJ2-1; D unclear. This CDR3 contains 10 residues. Trimming took 3 bases from V and 7 from J, leaving 4 bases between them. Looked up from germline, CDR1 is DFQATT and CDR2 is SNEGSKA (reference sequence).

V usage is TRBV27 and J usage is TRBJ1-2; D is undetermined. Germline V gene lookup returns CDR1 MNHEY and CDR2 SMNVEV (reference sequence). This CDR3 region has 13 residues. V was trimmed by 3 bases and J by 4 bases, leaving 9 bases between them. CDR3 sequence: CASSFWGAYGYTF. The CDR3 coding sequence is TGTGCCAGCAGTTTTTGGGGAGCCTATGGCTACACCTTC.

The rearrangement joins TRBV7-8 to TRBJ2-5; maybe TRBD1 (6 bases). This CDR3 has 14 amino acids. V lost 7 bases and J 1 base, leaving 13 bases between the germline ends. CDR1 SGHVS and CDR2 FQNEAQ come from the germline V gene. The CDR3 protein is CASNPDRSQETQYF. DNA of the CDR3: TGTGCCAGCAACCCCGACAGGAGCCAAGAGACCCAGTACTTC.

A single count supports this clone. This sequence joins TRBV18 and TRBJ1-2; D is possibly TRBD1 (5 bases). Trimming removed 3 bases at V and 6 bases at J, with 14 bases between. The CDR3 loop spans 14 amino acids. Germline V gives CDR1 KGHSH, CDR2 LQKENI. In DNA form, the CDR3 reads TGTGCCAGCTCACCTCCATCGTGGGGGGATGGCTACACCTTC. Translation gives CASSPPSWGDGYTF.

The table lists this clone with a count of one. Mismatch with germline at one junction end may stem from a read error. This chain uses TRBV7-7 with TRBJ2-3; 12 bases are a match to TRBD2. This CDR3 has 16 residues. Germline-derived CDR1 and CDR2 are SSHAT and FNYEAQ (reference sequence). The CDR3 is CASSKGLAGLADTQYF. In nucleotides, the CDR3 is TGTGCTAGCAGCAAGGGACTAGCGGGTCTTGCGGATACGCAGTATTTT.

J is TRBJ1-2 and V is TRBV18, with D unresolved. Trimming left V 6 bases short and J 2 bases short, with 10 bases between. The CDR3 covers 13 residues. The germline gives CDR1 KGHSH, CDR2 LQKENI. The CDR3 region has the DNA TGTGCCAGCTCCCTCAGTCAGAACTATGGCTACACCTTC. Residues: CASSLSQNYGYTF.

The chain joins TRBV11-3 to TRBJ2-2; 12 nucleotides align to TRBD1. With V trimmed by 1 base and J by 6 bases, 6 bases remained unmatched. Germline CDR1 SGHNT, CDR2 YENEEA. The CDR3 spans 17 residues. CDR3: CASSLGRGQGASGELFF. The CDR3, as DNA: TGTGCCAGCAGCTTAGGTCGGGGACAGGGGGCATCCGGGGAGCTGTTTTTT.

The J gene is TRBJ1-1, the V gene TRBV2, with D perhaps matching TRBD1 (6 bases). The V and J ends lost 5 bases and 5 bases respectively, with 12 bases between them. The length of the CDR3 is 13 residues. CDR1 and CDR2 from the germline V gene are SNHLY and FYNNEI. The CDR3 DNA is TGTGCCAGCAGTCGGGACACTCGTACTGAAGCTTTCTTT. This sequence encodes CASSRDTRTEAFF.

The V call is TRBV5-1, the J call TRBJ2-7; 8 bases match TRBD2. CDR3 size: 14 residues. Per germline, CDR1 SGHRS and CDR2 YFSETQ. The ends lost 0 bases at V and 7 bases at J; junction bases unmatched: 6. The DNA of the CDR3 is TGCGCCAGCAGCTTGGACCAGGGGACTAGGGAGCAGTACTTC. Encoded protein: CASSLDQGTREQYF.

This clone was observed a single time. The chain joins TRBV7-9 to TRBJ2-1, with D tentatively TRBD2 (5 bases). Trimming shortened V by 5 bases and J by 6 bases, and 14 bases separated the two germline ends. The germline CDR1 and CDR2 sequences are SEHNR and FQNEAQ (reference sequence). The CDR3 covers 14 residues. The CDR3 nucleotides read TGTGCCAGCAGCCGAGGGTTTCTTTCCAATGAGCAGTTCTTC. Its protein product is CASSRGFLSNEQFF.

J is TRBJ1-2 and V is TRBV5-5, with D unclear. Germline lookup yields CDR1 SGHKS and CDR2 YYEKEE (reference sequence). This CDR3 has 12 amino acids. V lost 1 base to trimming and J lost 7 bases, with 8 bases between them. CDR3 sequence: CASSLYLSGYTF. CDR3 coding DNA: TGTGCCAGCAGCTTGTATTTATCTGGCTACACCTTC.

This clone was detected only a few times. The chain is built from TRBV19 and TRBJ2-7; 8 bases fit TRBD1. With 3 bases clipped from V and 5 bases from J, the junction kept 6 bases outside the gene matches. This CDR3 spans 14 amino acids. Germline CDR1 is LNHDA and CDR2 is SQIVND (reference sequence). DNA of the CDR3: TGTGCCAGTAGTATGGGACAGGATACTAACGAGCAGTACTTC. Translated, it gives CASSMGQDTNEQYF.